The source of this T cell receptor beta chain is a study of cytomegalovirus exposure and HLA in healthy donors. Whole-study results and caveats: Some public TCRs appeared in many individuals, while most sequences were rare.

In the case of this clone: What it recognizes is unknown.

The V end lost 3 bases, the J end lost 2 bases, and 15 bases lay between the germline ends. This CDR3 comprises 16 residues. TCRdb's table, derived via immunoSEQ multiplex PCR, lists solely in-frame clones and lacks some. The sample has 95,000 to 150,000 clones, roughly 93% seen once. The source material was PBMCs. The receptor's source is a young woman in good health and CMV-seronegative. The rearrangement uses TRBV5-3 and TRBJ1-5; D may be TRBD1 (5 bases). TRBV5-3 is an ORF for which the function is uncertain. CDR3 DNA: TGTGCCAGAAGCTGGGGTTTGGGGGGATGCAATCAGCCCCAGCATTTT. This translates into CARSWGLGGCNQPQHF.